Only a few counts were recorded for the clone carrying this T cell receptor beta chain. Its antigen is unidentified. This entry comes from a study of fetal regulatory T cell absence and autoimmunity. Turning to the study itself: Without clinical diabetes, IPEX patients showed exocrine pancreas autoimmunity. General study points: Pancreas TCRs were oligoclonally enriched versus cord blood, some clones over 80-fold. TRB gene family usage was broadly similar in cord blood and pancreas.

Repertoires were generated with immunoSEQ multiplex PCR, while TCRdb's copy carries only in-frame clones and drops some. This table holds 46,000 or so clones, 70% to 85% found once. This clonotype originated in a newborn boy with IPEX syndrome. Sequences were obtained from cord blood.

CDR3 region: CASSISNRGHRQPQHF. CDR3 nucleotides: TGTGCCAGTAGTATCTCTAACAGGGGGCACAGACAGCCCCAGCATTTT. The rearrangement uses TRBV19 and TRBJ1-5, with 9 positions matching TRBD1. Germline values: CDR1 LNHDA, CDR2 SQIVND (reference sequence). After removal of 3 bases from V and 7 bases from J, the junction contained 10 bases not matched to a gene. The CDR3 spans 16 residues.